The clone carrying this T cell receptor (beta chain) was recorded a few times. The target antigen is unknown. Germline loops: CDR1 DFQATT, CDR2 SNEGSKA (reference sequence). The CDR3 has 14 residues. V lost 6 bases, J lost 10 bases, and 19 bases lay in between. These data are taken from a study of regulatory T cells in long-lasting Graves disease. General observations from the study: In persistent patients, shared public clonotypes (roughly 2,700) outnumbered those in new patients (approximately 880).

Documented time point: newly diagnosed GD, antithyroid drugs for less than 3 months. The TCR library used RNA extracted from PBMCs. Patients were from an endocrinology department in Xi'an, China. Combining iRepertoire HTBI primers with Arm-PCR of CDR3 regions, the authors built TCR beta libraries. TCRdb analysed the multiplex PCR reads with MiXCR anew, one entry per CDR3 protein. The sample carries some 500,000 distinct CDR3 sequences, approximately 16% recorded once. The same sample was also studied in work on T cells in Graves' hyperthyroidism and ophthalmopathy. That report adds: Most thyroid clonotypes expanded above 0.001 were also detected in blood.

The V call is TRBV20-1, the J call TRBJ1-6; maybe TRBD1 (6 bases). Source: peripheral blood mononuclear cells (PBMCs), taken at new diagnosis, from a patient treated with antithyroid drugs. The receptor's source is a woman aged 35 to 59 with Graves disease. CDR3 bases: TGCAGTGCCCCGAACCAGGGGCGAGTCTCACCCCTCCACTTT. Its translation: CSAPNQGRVSPLHF.